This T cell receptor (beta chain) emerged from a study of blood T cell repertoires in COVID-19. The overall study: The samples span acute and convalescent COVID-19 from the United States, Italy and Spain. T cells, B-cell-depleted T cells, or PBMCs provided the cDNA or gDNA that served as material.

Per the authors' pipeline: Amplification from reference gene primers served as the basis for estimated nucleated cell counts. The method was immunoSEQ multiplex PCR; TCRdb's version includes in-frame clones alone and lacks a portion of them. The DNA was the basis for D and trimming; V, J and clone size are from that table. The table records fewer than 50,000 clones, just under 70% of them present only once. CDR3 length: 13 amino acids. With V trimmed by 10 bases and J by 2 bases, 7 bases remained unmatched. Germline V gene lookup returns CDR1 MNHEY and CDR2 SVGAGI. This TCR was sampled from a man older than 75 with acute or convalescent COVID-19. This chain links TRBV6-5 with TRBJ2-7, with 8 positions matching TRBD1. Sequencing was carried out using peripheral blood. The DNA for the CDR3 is TGTGCCAACCCGGACAGGGCCACCTACGAGCAGTACTTC. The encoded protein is CANPDRATYEQYF.